This section outlines one T cell receptor (beta chain) sequence together with its context. The antigen is not known. CDR1 and CDR2 from the germline V gene are SGHRS and YFSETQ. The germline V and J ends were trimmed by 0 bases and 3 bases, with 15 bases remaining between them. The CDR3 totals 16 residues. TCRdb recomputed calls from the RT-PCR reads with MiXCR, one row per CDR3 protein. Among some 640,000 distinct CDR3 sequences listed, roughly 14% were seen once. The sample comes from a study of response to subunit inactivated influenza vaccine. The study's findings and limits: Few new T cells, the authors suggested, are recruited by each seasonal influenza vaccination.

This receptor was identified in a man in his forties or fifties who received an inactivated influenza vaccine. This sample comprised PBMCs from blood, obtained approximately 15 days before vaccination. The genes are TRBV5-1 and TRBJ1-2; possible D gene TRBD1, 6 bases. The CDR3, as DNA: TGCGCCAGCAGCTTGGACGGGGGGCGCTTGGACTATGGCTACACCTTC. Protein sequence: CASSLDGGRLDYGYTF.